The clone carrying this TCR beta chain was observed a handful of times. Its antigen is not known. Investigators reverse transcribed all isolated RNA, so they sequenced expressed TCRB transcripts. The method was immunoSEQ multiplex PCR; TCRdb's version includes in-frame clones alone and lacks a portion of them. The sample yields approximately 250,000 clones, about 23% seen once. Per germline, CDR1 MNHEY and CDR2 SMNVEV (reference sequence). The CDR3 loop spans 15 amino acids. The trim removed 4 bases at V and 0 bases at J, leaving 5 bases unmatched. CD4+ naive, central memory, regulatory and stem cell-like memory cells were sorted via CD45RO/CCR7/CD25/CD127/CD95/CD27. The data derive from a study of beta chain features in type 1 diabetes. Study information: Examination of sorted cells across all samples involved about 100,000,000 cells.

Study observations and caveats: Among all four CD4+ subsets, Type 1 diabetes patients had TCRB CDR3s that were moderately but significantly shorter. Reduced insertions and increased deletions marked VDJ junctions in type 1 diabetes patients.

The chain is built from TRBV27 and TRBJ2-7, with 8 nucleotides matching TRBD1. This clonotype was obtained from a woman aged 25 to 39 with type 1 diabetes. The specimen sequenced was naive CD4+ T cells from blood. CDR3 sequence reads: CASSSGQGSSYEQYF. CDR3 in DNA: TGTGCCAGCAGTTCTGGACAGGGTAGCTCCTACGAGCAGTACTTC.